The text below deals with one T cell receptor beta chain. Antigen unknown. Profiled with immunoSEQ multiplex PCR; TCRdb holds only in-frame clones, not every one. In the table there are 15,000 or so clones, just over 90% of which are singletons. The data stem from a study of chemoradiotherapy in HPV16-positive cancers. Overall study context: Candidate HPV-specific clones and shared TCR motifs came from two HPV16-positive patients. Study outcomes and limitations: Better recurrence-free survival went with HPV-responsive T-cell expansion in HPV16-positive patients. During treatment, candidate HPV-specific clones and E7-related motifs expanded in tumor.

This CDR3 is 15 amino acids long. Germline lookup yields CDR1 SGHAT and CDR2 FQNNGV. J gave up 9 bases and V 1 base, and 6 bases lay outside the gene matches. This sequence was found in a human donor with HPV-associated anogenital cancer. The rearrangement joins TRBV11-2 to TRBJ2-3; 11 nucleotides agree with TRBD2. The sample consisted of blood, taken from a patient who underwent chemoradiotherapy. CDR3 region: CASSLVSSGGITQYF. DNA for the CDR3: TGTGCCAGCAGCTTAGTGTCTAGCGGGGGGATAACGCAGTATTTT.